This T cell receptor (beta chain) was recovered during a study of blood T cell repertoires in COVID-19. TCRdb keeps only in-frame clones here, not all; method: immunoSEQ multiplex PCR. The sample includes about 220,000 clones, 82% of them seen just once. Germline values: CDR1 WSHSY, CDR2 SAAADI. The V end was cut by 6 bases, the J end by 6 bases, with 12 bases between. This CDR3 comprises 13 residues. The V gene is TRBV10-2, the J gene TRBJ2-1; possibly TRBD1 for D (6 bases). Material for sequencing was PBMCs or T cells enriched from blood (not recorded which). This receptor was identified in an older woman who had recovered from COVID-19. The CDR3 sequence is CASSSQGSNEQFF. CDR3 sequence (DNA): TGCGCCAGCAGCTCACAGGGTTCCAATGAGCAGTTCTTC.